Listed below are T cell receptor beta chains from one sample, sequenced in a study of blood T cell repertoires in COVID-19. Data came from immunoSEQ multiplex PCR; TCRdb stores just in-frame clones and leaves some out. Of fewer than 250,000 clones listed, about 92% are singletons. The sample comprised peripheral blood. Every receptor here comes from a man younger than 40 with acute or convalescent COVID-19. Each CDR3 is given with its conserved first and last residue. The order of the fields is CDR3 protein, CDR3 DNA, D gene, V gene, J gene, clone size. D genes are given only for firm matches. Size is stated for part of the rows, as once, few or many counts, or as a class when the clone is expanded.

CASSLGQGLIPYGYTF,TGTGCCAGCAGCTTAGGACAGGGGCTAATCCCCTATGGCTACACCTTC,TRBD1,TRBV7-9,TRBJ1-2,.
CASSFSTYEQYF,TGTGCCAGCAGCTTTTCTACCTACGAGCAGTACTTC,.,TRBV7-9,TRBJ2-7,.
CAWRKDRDYEQYF,TGTGCCTGGAGAAAGGACAGAGACTACGAGCAGTACTTC,.,TRBV30,TRBJ2-7,.
CASSIPGQGIYEQYF,TGTGCCAGCAGTATCCCCGGACAGGGAATCTACGAGCAGTACTTC,TRBD1,TRBV28,TRBJ2-7,.
CASRLFRNTEAFF,TGTGCCAGCAGGTTATTCAGAAACACTGAAGCTTTCTTT,.,TRBV5-5,TRBJ1-1,few
CASSLDTGTGLRWTEAFF,TGTGCCAGCAGTCTCGACACCGGGACAGGGTTACGTTGGACTGAAGCTTTCTTT,TRBD1,TRBV28,TRBJ1-1,.
CATRRGGRERNEQFF,TGTGCCACCCGGAGGGGCGGGAGAGAACGGAATGAGCAGTTCTTC,TRBD2,TRBV19,TRBJ2-1,.
CASRAGVNEKLFF,TGCGCCAGCAGGGCGGGCGTTAATGAAAAACTGTTTTTT,.,TRBV5-1,TRBJ1-4,.
CASRRVTEAFF,TGTGCCAGCAGACGGGTGACTGAAGCTTTCTTT,.,TRBV6-5,TRBJ1-1,.
CASSRTDRGDIQYF,TGCGCCAGCAGCCGGACGGACAGAGGGGACATTCAGTACTTC,.,TRBV5-1,TRBJ2-4,.
CASSATSGSIGSEQYF,TGTGCCAGCAGTGCGACTAGCGGGAGTATAGGAAGCGAGCAGTACTTC,TRBD2,TRBV2,TRBJ2-7,once
CASRIDRVANEKLFF,TGTGCCAGCAGGATCGACAGGGTTGCTAATGAAAAACTGTTTTTT,TRBD1,TRBV28,TRBJ1-4,.
CASSLGRIETQYF,TGTGCCAGCAGCTTAGGCAGAATTGAGACCCAGTACTTC,.,TRBV7-3,TRBJ2-5,.
CASSSFGTSYEQFF,TGTGCCAGCAGTTCTTTCGGGACTAGCTATGAGCAGTTCTTC,TRBD2,TRBV25-1,TRBJ2-1,.
CASSAHLGGSYNEQFF,TGTGCCAGCAGCGCCCACCTGGGGGGCTCCTACAATGAGCAGTTCTTC,.,TRBV14,TRBJ2-1,.
CASSLFAGGGETQYF,TGCGCCAGCAGCTTGTTTGCGGGGGGTGGAGAGACCCAGTACTTC,TRBD2,TRBV5-1,TRBJ2-5,.
CASRRTSGSSYNEQFF,TGTGCCAGCAGAAGGACTAGCGGGAGCTCCTACAATGAGCAGTTCTTC,TRBD2,TRBV2,TRBJ2-1,.
CASSVLRPGELFF,TGTGCCAGCAGTGTTCTCCGTCCCGGGGAGCTGTTTTTT,.,TRBV2,TRBJ2-2,.
CASSFAGATGELFF,TGTGCCAGCAGCTTTGCGGGGGCAACCGGGGAGCTGTTTTTT,.,TRBV5-4,TRBJ2-2,.
CASPERADIIYF,TGTGCCAGTCCAGAACGTGCAGATATCATATATTTT,.,TRBV6-7,TRBJ1-3,.
CASSSRQGEKLFF,TGTGCCAGCAGCTCCAGACAGGGGGAAAAACTGTTTTTT,TRBD1,TRBV25-1,TRBJ1-4,.
CASSLSGGQGRETQYF,TGTGCCAGCAGCTTATCTGGGGGACAGGGTCGAGAGACCCAGTACTTC,TRBD1,TRBV11-2,TRBJ2-5,.
CASSSYYGYTF,TGTGCCAGCAGTTCGTACTATGGCTACACCTTC,.,TRBV6-5,TRBJ1-2,.
CASRLRDRGLDEQFF,TGTGCCAGCAGGCTCCGGGACAGGGGGTTGGATGAGCAGTTCTTC,TRBD1,TRBV27,TRBJ2-1,.
CASSYGDYEETQYF,TGTGCCAGCAGTTACGGGGACTACGAAGAGACCCAGTACTTC,TRBD2,TRBV6-5,TRBJ2-5,.
CASKPGTANTGELFF,TGTGCCAGCAAGCCAGGGACAGCGAACACCGGGGAGCTGTTTTTT,TRBD1,TRBV6-4,TRBJ2-2,.
CASSRAVSYEQYF,TGTGCCAGTAGTAGAGCGGTGAGCTACGAGCAGTACTTC,.,TRBV19,TRBJ2-7,.
CASKRTNTGELFF,TGTGCCAGCAAGAGGACAAACACCGGGGAGCTGTTTTTT,.,TRBV6-5,TRBJ2-2,.
CASSLGRGPTGNTIYF,TGTGCCAGCAGCTTAGGGCGGGGCCCGACTGGAAACACCATATATTTT,.,TRBV7-8,TRBJ1-3,few
CASSRRAGGPYEQYF,TGTGCCAGCAGTAGAAGGGCGGGAGGTCCCTACGAGCAGTACTTC,TRBD2,TRBV6-5,TRBJ2-7,once
CASSQGPGEETQYF,TGCGCCAGCAGCCAAGGCCCCGGAGAAGAGACCCAGTACTTC,.,TRBV5-1,TRBJ2-5,.
CASSLGDYRVNSNQPQHF,TGTGCCAGCAGCTTGGGGGATTACAGGGTTAATAGCAATCAGCCCCAGCATTTT,.,TRBV5-5,TRBJ1-5,.
CASSVEIMGGGRNTIYF,TGTGCCAGCAGCGTAGAGATTATGGGGGGAGGGAGAAACACCATATATTTT,.,TRBV9,TRBJ1-3,once
CARGVERPGTSGRAVLYNEQFF,TGTGCCAGGGGAGTCGAGAGACCCGGGACTAGCGGGAGGGCCGTCCTCTACAATGAGCAGTTCTTC,.,TRBV21-1,TRBJ2-1,.
CAWSGGLGNQPQHF,TGTGCCTGGAGTGGCGGGCTCGGCAATCAGCCCCAGCATTTT,.,TRBV30,TRBJ1-5,.
CASSVSLAGLRTQETQYF,TGTGCCAGCAGCGTAAGTCTAGCGGGGCTAAGGACGCAAGAGACCCAGTACTTC,TRBD2,TRBV9,TRBJ2-5,.
CASSLRTTGGSNQPQHF,TGTGCCAGCAGCTTGCGAACGACAGGGGGGAGCAATCAGCCCCAGCATTTT,TRBD1,TRBV5-6,TRBJ1-5,.
CASSFVPGTYEQYF,TGTGCCAGCAGTTTCGTGCCAGGGACCTACGAGCAGTACTTC,.,TRBV27,TRBJ2-7,.
CATRVQERNGYTF,TGTGCCACCAGAGTACAGGAAAGAAATGGCTACACCTTC,.,TRBV10-3,TRBJ1-2,.
CASSMLGEGETQYF,TGTGCCAGTAGTATGTTGGGGGAGGGGGAGACCCAGTACTTC,TRBD2,TRBV19,TRBJ2-5,.
CASSLLGGGNTIYF,TGTGCCAGCAGCCTACTAGGGGGAGGAAACACCATATATTTT,.,TRBV9,TRBJ1-3,.